The 18 T cell receptor beta chains below were found in one sample sequenced in a study of PD-1 blockade in classical Hodgkin lymphoma. Using immunoSEQ multiplex PCR, the repertoire was profiled, and TCRdb retains in-frame clones only, with some absent. The data show over 5,500 clones, more than 60% seen once. Every patient relapsed after autologous stem cell transplantation, and brentuximab vedotin exposure varied. The sample in question was peripheral blood mononuclear cells (PBMCs), obtained at baseline. The receptors originated from a human donor with classical Hodgkin lymphoma.

The V and J genes are TRBV6-1 and TRBJ2-1; 12 nucleotides agree with TRBD2. Trimming at V came to 2 bases and at J to 4 bases, leaving 3 bases not matched to a gene. Germline CDR1 and CDR2: MNHNS and SASEGT. The CDR3 runs to 16 residues. The CDR3 DNA reads TGTGCCAGCAGTGAACTAGCGGGGGGGAGGTACAATGAGCAGTTCTTC. Protein: CASSELAGGRYNEQFF.

The chain is built from TRBV10-3 and TRBJ2-3, with 8 positions matching TRBD1. The V and J ends lost 0 bases and 0 bases, in that order; junction bases with no gene match: 5. The length of the CDR3 is 17 residues. The germline CDR1 and CDR2 sequences are ENHRY and SYGVKD. The CDR3 here is CAISESAGTGSTDTQYF. The CDR3, as DNA: TGTGCCATCAGTGAGTCGGCTGGGACAGGAAGCACAGATACGCAGTATTTT.

V gene TRBV5-1 combines with J gene TRBJ1-1; TRBD1 might be the D (5 bases). Germline CDR1 and CDR2: SGHRS and YFSETQ. V was cut by 1 base and J by 7 bases, with 14 bases left in between. This CDR3 is built from 14 residues. In DNA, the CDR3 is TGCGCCAGCAGCTTGACCCGGGACGGAGTTGAAGCTTTCTTT. The encoded protein is CASSLTRDGVEAFF.

J is TRBJ1-2 and V is TRBV11-2, with D perhaps matching TRBD1 (6 bases). The CDR3 is 16 amino acids. Germline-derived CDR1 and CDR2 are SGHAT and FQNNGV. The germline V and J ends were trimmed by 5 bases and 1 base, with 17 bases remaining between them. The CDR3 region has the DNA TGTGCCAGCAGCGAGACACAGGGTCCTTTTAACTATGGCTACACCTTC. It specifies CASSETQGPFNYGYTF.

The chain joins TRBV11-3 to TRBJ2-3, with 9 bases matching TRBD2. CDR1 is SGHNT, CDR2 YENEEA, per germline. CDR3 size: 14 residues. J gave up 3 bases and V 4 bases, and 2 bases lay outside the gene matches. In DNA, the CDR3 is TGTGCCAGCAGCTACAGCGGGGGGACAGATACGCAGTATTTT. Translating it yields CASSYSGGTDTQYF.

This clone was seen more than once but under ten times. This chain uses TRBV19 with TRBJ1-2; D perhaps matches TRBD1 (5 bases). This CDR3 is 18 amino acids long. Trimming shortened V by 4 bases and J by 6 bases, and 27 bases separated the two germline ends. Germline CDR1 is LNHDA and CDR2 is SQIVND (reference sequence). The CDR3 DNA reads as TGTGCCAGTAGTACCGTAGACAGCACCTACTCCTTTAGCCATGGCTACACCTTC. Its translation: CASSTVDSTYSFSHGYTF.

The V and J genes are TRBV6-6 and TRBJ2-7; D not resolved. CDR1 is MNHNY and CDR2 is SVGAGI in the germline V gene (reference sequence). The CDR3 sequence is 15 residues long. Trimming removed 4 bases from V and 4 bases from J, with 17 bases in between. CDR3 coding DNA: TGTGCCAGCAGTTCCAGTGGGTATCGACCTTACGAGCAGTACTTC. Its translation: CASSSSGYRPYEQYF.

This chain connects TRBV5-1 to TRBJ2-3; 9 bases match TRBD2. Per the germline V gene, CDR1 is SGHRS and CDR2 is YFSETQ. This CDR3 contains 18 residues. V trimming: 4 bases; J trimming: 1 base; junction bases outside the gene matches: 13. CDR3 coding DNA: TGCGCCAGCAGCCGAGGGAATTTGGAGCGGGGGGGCACAGATACGCAGTATTTT. Residues: CASSRGNLERGGTDTQYF.

V gene TRBV27 combines with J gene TRBJ1-2; D perhaps matches TRBD1 (5 bases). Germline V gene lookup returns CDR1 MNHEY and CDR2 SMNVEV (reference sequence). The CDR3 is made up of 14 amino acids. V lost 3 bases and J lost 8, with 16 bases in between. The CDR3 bases are TGTGCCAGCAGTTTCTTAGGTGGGGCACAGGGCTACACCTTC. Its protein product is CASSFLGGAQGYTF.

V and J are TRBV6-6 and TRBJ2-7, with 9 bases aligning to TRBD1. The CDR3 loop spans 14 amino acids. Germline V CDR1 and CDR2: MNHNY, SVGAGI (reference sequence). Unmatched junction bases numbered 7, after V lost 7 bases and J lost 3 bases. The CDR3 is CASTRTGDSYEQYF. The CDR3 DNA follows: TGTGCCAGCACCCGGACAGGGGACAGCTACGAGCAGTACTTC.

V is TRBV19 and J is TRBJ2-2, with D perhaps matching TRBD1 (6 bases). This CDR3 comprises 13 residues. Trimming removed 4 bases from V and 4 bases from J, with 7 bases in between. Germline V CDR1 and CDR2: LNHDA, SQIVND (reference sequence). This CDR3 reads CASSNRVTGELFF. DNA of the CDR3: TGTGCCAGTAGTAACAGGGTCACCGGGGAGCTGTTTTTT.

The chain joins TRBV11-3 to TRBJ2-2; D may correspond to TRBD1 or TRBD2 (5 bases each). Germline V lookup: CDR1 SGHNT, CDR2 YENEEA. The V gene lost 0 bases and the J gene lost 7 bases, with 6 bases spanning the gap. The CDR3 is 13 amino acids. The CDR3 nucleotides are TGTGCCAGCAGCTTAGATGGGGGCGGGGAGCTGTTTTTT. Residues: CASSLDGGGELFF.

This sequence joins TRBV11-2 and TRBJ2-3; a possible D gene is TRBD2 (5 bases). CDR1 is SGHAT, CDR2 FQNNGV, per germline. The CDR3 consists of 15 residues. Between the trimmed V and J ends, which lost 0 bases and 4 bases, there was a span of 11 bases. CDR3 nucleotides: TGTGCCAGCAGCTTAGAACATTATAGCGCAGATACGCAGTATTTT. Translation: CASSLEHYSADTQYF.

This clone was counted once. The chain employs TRBV5-1 and TRBJ1-1; no definite D call. Per the germline V gene, CDR1 is SGHRS and CDR2 is YFSETQ. Between the trimmed V and J ends, which lost 1 base and 1 base, there was a span of 5 bases. This CDR3 contains 13 residues. CDR3 loop: CASSLIGNTEAFF. The DNA of the CDR3 is TGCGCCAGCAGCTTGATTGGGAACACTGAAGCTTTCTTT.

This clone was seen once. The J gene is TRBJ2-3, the V gene TRBV6-1; D not certain. V shed 5 bases and J shed 2 bases, with 5 bases lying between them. The length of the CDR3 is 12 residues. Germline CDR1 is MNHNS and CDR2 is SASEGT. CDR3 nucleotide sequence: TGTGCCAGCAGTACTCTCACAGATACGCAGTATTTT. It yields the protein CASSTLTDTQYF.

This clone was counted once. The rearrangement links TRBV4-3 to TRBJ1-4; D is possibly TRBD1 (5 bases). The ends were cut back, 0 bases at V and 4 bases at J, with 9 bases in the middle. Germline loops: CDR1 LGHNA, CDR2 YSLEER. The CDR3 runs to 15 residues. CDR3 sequence reads: CASSQEGTNNEKLFF. DNA for the CDR3: TGCGCCAGCAGCCAAGAAGGGACCAATAATGAAAAACTGTTTTTT.

This clone was observed once. The rearrangement joins TRBV7-9 to TRBJ2-3; perhaps TRBD1 as D (7 bases). Trimming cost V 7 bases and J 8 bases, with 25 bases left between them. CDR1 is SEHNR, CDR2 FQNEAQ, per germline (reference sequence). The CDR3 runs 16 residues. The CDR3 region has the DNA TGTGCCAGCATCCAACAGGGGCTAGCGAGGGCGGGTACGCAGTATTTT. The encoded protein is CASIQQGLARAGTQYF.

The CDR3 bases are TGTGCCAGCAGACCTACAGGGAGTGGAGGAAACACCATATATTTT. Amino acids: CASRPTGSGGNTIYF. This chain links TRBV6-6 with TRBJ1-3, with a weak D call TRBD1 (6 bases). The germline V gene encodes CDR1 MNHNY and CDR2 SVGAGI (reference sequence). V shed 6 bases and J shed 4 bases, with 16 bases lying between them. This CDR3 comprises 15 residues.